The 28 T cell receptor beta chains below come from one sample, sequenced in a study of radiotherapy plus CTLA-4 blockade in lung cancer. Profiled with immunoSEQ multiplex PCR; TCRdb holds only in-frame clones, not every one. This repertoire shows around 110,000 clones, more than 75% found once; its top ten account for over 2%. Sequenced here: peripheral blood, sampled from a patient treated with radiotherapy plus ipilimumab. These receptors all come from a human donor with non-small cell lung cancer that progressed on radiotherapy plus ipilimumab. Some clones in this sample may be carry-over from other donors' samples.

The chain is built from TRBV7-9 and TRBJ1-6; no clear D. The CDR3 has 18 amino acids. Germline-derived CDR1 and CDR2 are SEHNR and FQNEAQ (reference sequence). Trimming stripped 1 base from V and 0 bases from J, with 13 bases between. CDR3 sequence: CASSLEFDKSSYNSPLHF. The CDR3 region has the DNA TGTGCCAGCAGCTTAGAGTTCGATAAAAGCTCCTATAATTCACCCCTCCACTTT. The variable domain in full, completed from reference TRBV7-9 and TRBJ1-6, reads DTGVSQNPRHKITKRGQNVTFRCDPISEHNRLYWYRQTLGQGPEFLTYFQNEAQLEKSRLLSDRFSAERPKGSFSTLEIQRTEQGDSAMYLCASSLEFDKSSYNSPLHFGNGTRLTVT.

V gene TRBV19 combines with J gene TRBJ1-1; D might be TRBD1 (6 bases). Between the trimmed V and J ends, which lost 7 bases and 7 bases, there was a span of 25 bases. In germline, CDR1 is LNHDA, CDR2 SQIVND (reference sequence). CDR3 size: 16 residues. The CDR3 sequence is CASTHRGSPIRGEAFF. In DNA form, the CDR3 reads TGTGCCAGTACCCATAGGGGGAGCCCCATCCGGGGTGAAGCTTTCTTT. The whole variable domain, filled in from reference TRBV19 and TRBJ1-1, reads DGGITQSPKYLFRKEGQNVTLSCEQNLNHDAMYWYRQDPGQGLRLIYYSQIVNDFQKGDIAEGYSVSREKKESFPLTVTSAQKNPTAFYLCASTHRGSPIRGEAFFGQGTRLTVV.

The chain recombines TRBV2 with TRBJ1-2; perhaps TRBD1 as D (6 bases). This CDR3 has 12 amino acids. The germline V and J ends were trimmed by 10 bases and 4 bases, with 13 bases remaining between them. Per the germline V gene, CDR1 is SNHLY and CDR2 is FYNNEI. Here the CDR3 reads CANPQGFYGYTF. The CDR3 DNA sequence: TGTGCCAACCCACAGGGTTTCTATGGCTACACCTTC.

The chain is built from TRBV7-6 and TRBJ2-5, with a possible D match to TRBD2 (7 bases). This CDR3 has 15 residues. CDR1 is SGHVS, CDR2 FNYEAQ, per germline. Trimming cost V 6 bases and J 5 bases, with 19 bases left between them. CDR3 loop: CASSQSGGGWETQYF. CDR3 DNA sequence: TGTGCCAGCAGTCAAAGCGGCGGGGGCTGGGAGACCCAGTACTTC.

V usage is TRBV9 and J usage is TRBJ1-6; 11 positions match TRBD1. The CDR3 is made up of 15 amino acids. V was clipped by 4 bases and J by 8 bases; unmatched bases: 5. Per the germline V gene, CDR1 is SGDLS and CDR2 is YYNGEE. Here the CDR3 reads CASSTRGQGDSPLHF. The CDR3 nucleotides are TGTGCCAGCAGCACTCGGGGACAGGGGGATTCACCCCTCCACTTT.

This chain uses TRBV19 with TRBJ1-4; no definite D call. The germline gives CDR1 LNHDA, CDR2 SQIVND (reference sequence). This CDR3 has 13 amino acids. Trimming took off 5 bases at V and 7 bases at J, with 11 bases between the two ends. The CDR3 DNA reads as TGTGCCAGTAGTCCCAAGGAGGTTGAAAAACTGTTTTTT. Translating gives CASSPKEVEKLFF.

This rearrangement joins TRBV5-4 to TRBJ2-3; TRBD1 aligns across 7 bases. Germline-derived CDR1 and CDR2 are SGHNT and YYREEE (reference sequence). The trim removed 0 bases at V and 10 bases at J, leaving 17 bases unmatched. This CDR3 is 17 amino acids long. CDR3 protein: CASSLVDRENFPSPQYF. The CDR3 DNA is TGTGCCAGCAGCTTGGTAGACAGGGAAAACTTCCCCAGTCCGCAGTATTTT.

This clone is a singleton in its sample. The CDR3 sequence: CASSEVGTGYGYTF. CDR3 in DNA: TGTGCCAGCAGTGAAGTCGGGACGGGATATGGCTACACCTTC. The chain recombines TRBV6-1 with TRBJ1-2; D might be TRBD1 (5 bases). CDR1 is MNHNS, CDR2 SASEGT, per germline. The CDR3 totals 14 residues. The V end was cut by 1 base, the J end by 5 bases, with 11 bases between.

V is TRBV11-3 and J is TRBJ1-6; D ambiguous. CDR1 is SGHNT and CDR2 is YENEEA in the germline V gene. The length of the CDR3 is 13 residues. V was cut by 3 bases and J by 10 bases, with 10 bases left in between. Here the CDR3 reads CASSFSPESPLHF. CDR3 DNA: TGTGCCAGCAGCTTTTCCCCGGAATCACCCCTCCACTTT. The variable domain in full, completed from reference TRBV11-3 and TRBJ1-6, reads EAGVVQSPRYKIIEKKQPVAFWCNPISGHNTLYWYLQNLGQGPELLIRYENEEAVDDSQLPKDRFSAERLKGVDSTLKIQPAELGDSAVYLCASSFSPESPLHFGNGTRLTVT.

The genes are TRBV5-5 and TRBJ2-3; 10 nucleotides line up with TRBD1. Per the germline V gene, CDR1 is SGHKS and CDR2 is YYEKEE (reference sequence). Trimming removed 2 bases from V and 3 bases from J; junction bases left unmatched: 3. The CDR3 is 15 residues long. This CDR3 is CASSFGTGETDTQYF. For the CDR3, the DNA is TGTGCCAGCAGCTTCGGGACAGGGGAAACAGATACGCAGTATTTT.

The V gene is TRBV18, the J gene TRBJ1-3; no definite D call. The germline V and J ends were trimmed by 1 base and 0 bases, with 7 bases remaining between them. CDR1 KGHSH and CDR2 LQKENI come from the germline V gene. CDR3 length equals 15 residues. The CDR3 nucleotides are TGTGCCAGCTCACCACAATCAGACTCTGGAAACACCATATATTTT. This encodes CASSPQSDSGNTIYF.

This chain connects TRBV4-1 to TRBJ2-1; D possibly matches TRBD1 or TRBD2 (5 bases each). This CDR3 has 12 residues. The ends were cut back, 5 bases at V and 5 bases at J, with 7 bases in the middle. Per the germline V gene, CDR1 is MGHRA and CDR2 is YSYEKL. The CDR3 nucleotides read TGCGCCAGCAGCGGGGGAGACAATGAGCAGTTCTTC. Translation gives CASSGGDNEQFF.

The chain uses TRBV28 and TRBJ1-4, with a possible D match to TRBD1 (5 bases). Trimming pared 3 bases from V and 8 bases from J, leaving 10 bases between. This CDR3 has 13 amino acids. Germline values: CDR1 MDHEN, CDR2 SYDVKM. CDR3 sequence reads: CASSLMRGEKLFF. For the CDR3, the DNA is TGTGCCAGCAGTTTGATGCGGGGGGAAAAACTGTTTTTT.

The chain recombines TRBV10-3 with TRBJ1-6; D gene ambiguous. V lost 3 bases to trimming and J lost 3 bases, with 9 bases between them. Looked up from germline, CDR1 is ENHRY and CDR2 is SYGVKD. The CDR3 runs 15 residues. The DNA of the CDR3 is TGTGCCATCAGTGAAACCGGGGACTATAATTCACCCCTCCACTTT. Amino acids: CAISETGDYNSPLHF.

This rearrangement joins TRBV4-3 to TRBJ1-1, with TRBD1 matching over 8 bases. The length of the CDR3 is 14 residues. The V gene's germline CDR1 is LGHNA and CDR2 YSLEER. V was pared by 4 bases and J by 4 bases, with 5 bases of the junction left unmatched. Here the CDR3 DNA reads TGCGCCAGCAGCCGACCGGGACAGGCCACTGAAGCTTTCTTT. The encoded protein is CASSRPGQATEAFF.

This clone was seen only a few times. J is TRBJ1-6 and V is TRBV2; possibly TRBD1 for D (6 bases). V was shortened by 5 bases and J by 10 bases, with 9 bases between the two germline ends. Germline CDR1 reads SNHLY; CDR2 reads FYNNEI. The CDR3 loop spans 12 amino acids. Here the CDR3 DNA reads TGTGCCAGCAGTAGGGGGAAATCACCCCTCCACTTT. Translated, it gives CASSRGKSPLHF.

This rearrangement joins TRBV7-9 to TRBJ1-1; unclear D gene. Germline V CDR1 and CDR2: SEHNR, FQNEAQ (reference sequence). The CDR3 totals 14 residues. Trimming took 2 bases from V and 0 from J, leaving 7 bases between them. In nucleotides, the CDR3 is TGTGCCAGCAGCTTAAGCGGGATGAACACTGAAGCTTTCTTT. Its translation is CASSLSGMNTEAFF.

This chain connects TRBV9 to TRBJ2-3; D call uncertain. The CDR3 loop spans 17 amino acids. The germline V gene encodes CDR1 SGDLS and CDR2 YYNGEE. Trimming left V 0 bases short and J 0 bases short, with 14 bases between. The CDR3 here is CASSVEGWSTSTDTQYF. For the CDR3, the DNA is TGTGCCAGCAGCGTAGAAGGATGGAGTACTAGCACAGATACGCAGTATTTT.

This clone showed up just a few times. This chain joins TRBV4-3 and TRBJ2-3; D call uncertain. Germline values: CDR1 LGHNA, CDR2 YSLEER. This CDR3 is 13 amino acids long. V lost 0 bases and J lost 3, with 4 bases in between. CDR3 sequence reads: CASSQDLTDTQYF. Written as DNA, the CDR3 is TGCGCCAGCAGCCAAGATCTAACAGATACGCAGTATTTT.

This clone was seen a handful of times. The chain recombines TRBV5-4 with TRBJ2-4, with D perhaps assigned TRBD1 or TRBD2 (5 bases each). The CDR3 consists of 15 residues. V was shortened by 0 bases and J by 9 bases, with 16 bases between the two germline ends. Germline assignment: CDR1 SGHNT and CDR2 YYREEE (reference sequence). CDR3 residues: CASSLDARGVGIQYF. The CDR3 region has the DNA TGTGCCAGCAGCTTGGATGCGAGGGGTGTGGGCATTCAGTACTTC.

In this sample, this clone turned up once. The chain recombines TRBV5-1 with TRBJ2-5; D may be TRBD1 (6 bases). V lost 3 bases and J 5 bases, leaving 17 bases between the germline ends. The CDR3 extends over 15 amino acids. Germline-derived CDR1 and CDR2 are SGHRS and YFSETQ. CDR3 sequence reads: CASSSGHIWGETQYF. The CDR3 DNA sequence: TGCGCCAGCAGCTCGGGACATATTTGGGGGGAGACCCAGTACTTC.

CDR3 in DNA: TGTGCCAGCAGGGCCCCGCGGGGCGAGACCTACGAGCAGTACTTC. This codes for CASRAPRGETYEQYF. V is TRBV6-6 and J is TRBJ2-7, with a tentative D call TRBD2 (6 bases). Germline V gives CDR1 MNHNY, CDR2 SVGAGI (reference sequence). This CDR3 is built from 15 residues. V lost 6 bases and J 2 bases, leaving 17 bases between the germline ends.

This clone was seen just once. The chain recombines TRBV7-8 with TRBJ1-2; 11 bases align to TRBD1. The germline CDR1 and CDR2 sequences are SGHVS and FQNEAQ. The CDR3 covers 15 residues. V trimming: 5 bases; J trimming: 7 bases; junction bases outside the gene matches: 9. CDR3 region: CASSASDRGRGGYTF. The CDR3 DNA is TGTGCCAGCAGCGCCTCGGACAGGGGGCGAGGTGGCTACACCTTC.

This chain connects TRBV11-3 to TRBJ2-1; D unclear. Germline V gives CDR1 SGHNT, CDR2 YENEEA. V dropped 5 bases and J dropped 6 bases, with 14 bases sitting between them. This CDR3 is built from 14 residues. DNA of the CDR3: TGTGCCAGCAGCGAGCAGGACGGACGCAATGAGCAGTTCTTC. The encoded protein is CASSEQDGRNEQFF.

The rearrangement uses TRBV7-9 and TRBJ2-7, with TRBD1 matching 8 bases. V trimming: 4 bases; J trimming: 1 base; junction bases outside the gene matches: 3. There are 14 residues in the CDR3. The germline gives CDR1 SEHNR, CDR2 FQNEAQ (reference sequence). CDR3 DNA: TGTGCCAGCAGCTCGGACAGGGTGTCCTACGAGCAGTACTTC. It yields the protein CASSSDRVSYEQYF.

This chain links TRBV5-4 with TRBJ1-2, with 9 bases fitting TRBD1. The CDR3 is 16 amino acids. CDR1 and CDR2 (germline): SGHNT, YYREEE (reference sequence). V gave up 8 bases and J gave up 10 bases; unmatched junction bases: 21. The CDR3 is CASMSGTGLPRGDYTF. CDR3 nucleotides: TGTGCCAGTATGTCCGGGACAGGGTTGCCCCGTGGTGACTACACCTTC.

J is TRBJ2-5 and V is TRBV15; 9 bases are a match to TRBD1. Trimming took 3 bases from V and 4 from J; bases not matched to a gene: 12. Per the germline V gene, CDR1 is LNHNV and CDR2 is YYDKDF (reference sequence). The CDR3 has 17 amino acids. The CDR3 spells CATSRVRPGQGGETQYF. The CDR3 nucleotides read TGTGCCACCAGCAGGGTTCGACCGGGACAGGGAGGAGAGACCCAGTACTTC.

The V gene is TRBV5-4, the J gene TRBJ1-3, with D perhaps TRBD1 (6 bases). Trimming cost V 0 bases and J 2 bases, with 15 bases left between them. This CDR3 is 17 amino acids long. Germline CDR1 SGHNT, CDR2 YYREEE (reference sequence). The CDR3 coding sequence is TGTGCCAGCAGCTTGGCGGGCGGGGGACAAACTGGAAACACCATATATTTT. It is translated as CASSLAGGGQTGNTIYF.